The clone carrying this TCR beta chain was detected only a few times. What it recognizes is unknown. The sample belongs to a study of CD8 T cells in ankylosing spondylitis. Findings and limits, study-wide: Ankylosing spondylitis blood seemed to carry a telltale TCR beta motif made of several highly homologous variants.

Each TCR beta library was made by quantitative 5'-RACE that incorporated molecular barcodes. TCRdb used MiXCR to reprocess the 5' RACE reads, holding one entry per CDR3 protein. The sample has hundreds of thousands of distinct CDR3 sequences; roughly 27% are singletons. The sample taken for sequencing was blood, either unsorted or a sorted T cell fraction (not recorded which). This clonotype originated in a male donor with ankylosing spondylitis.

CDR3 in amino acids: CGGGYSGNTIYF. In nucleotides, the CDR3 is TGCGGCGGGGGCTACTCTGGAAACACCATATATTTT. The chain employs TRBV20-1 and TRBJ1-3; D might be TRBD1 (6 bases). CDR3 length: 12 amino acids. The V gene's germline CDR1 is DFQATT and CDR2 SNEGSKA (reference sequence).